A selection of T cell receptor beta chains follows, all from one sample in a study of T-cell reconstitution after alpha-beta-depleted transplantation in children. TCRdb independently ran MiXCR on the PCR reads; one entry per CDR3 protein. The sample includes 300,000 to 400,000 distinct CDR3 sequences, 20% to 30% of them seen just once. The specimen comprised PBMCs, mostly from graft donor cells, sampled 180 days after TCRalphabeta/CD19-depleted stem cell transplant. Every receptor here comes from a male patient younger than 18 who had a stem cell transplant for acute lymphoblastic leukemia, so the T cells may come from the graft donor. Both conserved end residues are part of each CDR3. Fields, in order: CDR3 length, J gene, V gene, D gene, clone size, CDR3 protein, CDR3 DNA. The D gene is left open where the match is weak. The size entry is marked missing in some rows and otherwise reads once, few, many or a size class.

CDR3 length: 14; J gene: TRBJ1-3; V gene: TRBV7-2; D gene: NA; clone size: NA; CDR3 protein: CASSRNGMGNTIYF; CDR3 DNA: TGTGCCAGCAGCCGGAACGGGATGGGAAACACCATATATTTT
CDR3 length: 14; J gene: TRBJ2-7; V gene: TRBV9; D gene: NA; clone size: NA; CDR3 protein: CASSVDDSSYEQYF; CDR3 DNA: TGTGCCAGCAGCGTAGACGACAGCTCCTACGAGCAGTACTTC
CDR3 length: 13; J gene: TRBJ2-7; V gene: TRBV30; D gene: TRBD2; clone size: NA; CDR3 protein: CAWSVGRADEQYF; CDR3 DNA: TGTGCCTGGAGTGTCGGGAGGGCGGACGAGCAGTACTTC
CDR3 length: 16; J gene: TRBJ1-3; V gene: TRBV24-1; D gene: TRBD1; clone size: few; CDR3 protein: CATSDPRTGPSNTIYF; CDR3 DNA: TGTGCCACCAGTGACCCAAGGACAGGGCCTTCAAACACCATATATTTT
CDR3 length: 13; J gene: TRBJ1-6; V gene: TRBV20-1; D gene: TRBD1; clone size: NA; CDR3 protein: CSARDRGNSPLHF; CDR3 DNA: TGCAGTGCCAGAGACAGGGGAAATTCACCCCTCCACTTT
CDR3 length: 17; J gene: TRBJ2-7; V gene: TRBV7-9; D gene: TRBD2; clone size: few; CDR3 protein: CASRGLAGGQGYYEQYF; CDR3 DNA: TGTGCCAGCAGAGGACTAGCGGGAGGCCAGGGTTATTACGAGCAGTACTTC
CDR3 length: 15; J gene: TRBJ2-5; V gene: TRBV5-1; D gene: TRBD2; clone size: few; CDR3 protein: CASSWLSGSAETQYF; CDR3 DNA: TGCGCCAGCAGCTGGCTAAGCGGGAGTGCGGAGACCCAGTACTTC
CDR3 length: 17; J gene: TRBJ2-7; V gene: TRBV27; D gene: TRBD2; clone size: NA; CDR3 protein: CASSLRGAGVVPYEQYF; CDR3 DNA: TGTGCCAGCAGTTTACGTGGAGCGGGAGTAGTCCCATACGAGCAGTACTTC
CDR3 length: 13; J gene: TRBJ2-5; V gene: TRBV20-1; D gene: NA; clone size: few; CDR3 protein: CSLITGSQETQYF; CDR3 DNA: TGCAGCCTTATAACCGGGTCCCAAGAGACCCAGTACTTC
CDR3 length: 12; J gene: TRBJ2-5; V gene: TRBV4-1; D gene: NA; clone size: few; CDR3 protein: CASSQDQRSQYF; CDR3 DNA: TGCGCCAGCAGCCAAGATCAGCGGAGCCAGTACTTC
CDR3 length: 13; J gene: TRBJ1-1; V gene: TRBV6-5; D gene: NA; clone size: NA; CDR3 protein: CASSYLPNTEAFF; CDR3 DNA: TGTGCCAGCAGTTATCTTCCGAACACTGAAGCTTTCTTT
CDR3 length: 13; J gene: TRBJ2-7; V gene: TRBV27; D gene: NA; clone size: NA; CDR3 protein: CASPPVGWYEQYF; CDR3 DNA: TGTGCCAGCCCCCCGGTTGGGTGGTACGAGCAGTACTTC
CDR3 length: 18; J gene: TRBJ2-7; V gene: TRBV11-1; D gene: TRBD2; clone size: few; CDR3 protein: CASSSGTSGRSDSYEQYF; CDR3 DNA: TGTGCCAGCAGCTCCGGGACTAGCGGGAGGTCAGACTCCTACGAGCAGTACTTC
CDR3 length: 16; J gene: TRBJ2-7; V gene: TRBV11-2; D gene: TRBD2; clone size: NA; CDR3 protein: CASSLTLAGSSYEQYF; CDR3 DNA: TGTGCCAGCAGCTTAACACTAGCGGGGTCCTCCTACGAGCAGTACTTC
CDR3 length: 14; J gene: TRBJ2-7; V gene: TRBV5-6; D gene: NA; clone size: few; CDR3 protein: CASSSANLQYEQYF; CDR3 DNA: TGTGCCAGCAGCTCCGCGAATCTACAGTACGAGCAGTACTTC
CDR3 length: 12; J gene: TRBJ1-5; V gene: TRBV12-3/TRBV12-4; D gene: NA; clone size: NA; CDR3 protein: CASSSTGQPQHF; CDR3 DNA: TGTGCCAGCAGTTCAACTGGTCAGCCCCAGCATTTT
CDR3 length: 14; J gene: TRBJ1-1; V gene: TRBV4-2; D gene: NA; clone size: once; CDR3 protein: CASSQEPMNTEAFF; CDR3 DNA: TGTGCCAGCAGCCAAGAACCCATGAACACTGAAGCTTTCTTT
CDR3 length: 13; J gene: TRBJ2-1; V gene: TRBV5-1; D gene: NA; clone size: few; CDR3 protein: CASSLEDSWRQFF; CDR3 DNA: TGCGCCAGCAGCTTAGAGGACAGTTGGCGGCAGTTCTTC
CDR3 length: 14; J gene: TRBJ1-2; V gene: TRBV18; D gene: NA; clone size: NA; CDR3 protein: CASSSRGVSYGYTF; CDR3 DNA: TGTGCCAGCTCATCCCGAGGAGTCTCCTATGGCTACACCTTC
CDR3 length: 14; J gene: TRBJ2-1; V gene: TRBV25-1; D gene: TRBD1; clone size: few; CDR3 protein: CASSGDRAYNEQFF; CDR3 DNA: TGTGCCAGCAGTGGTGACAGGGCCTACAATGAGCAGTTCTTC
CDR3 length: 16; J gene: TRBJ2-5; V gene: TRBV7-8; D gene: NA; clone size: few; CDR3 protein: CASSSYSRLIQETQYF; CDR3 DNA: TGTGCCAGCAGCTCCTACTCCCGACTAATCCAAGAGACCCAGTACTTC
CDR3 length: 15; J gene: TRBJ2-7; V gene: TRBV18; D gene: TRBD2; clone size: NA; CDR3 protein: CASSPKGAGGYEQYF; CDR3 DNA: TGTGCCAGCTCACCGAAGGGGGCGGGAGGGTACGAGCAGTACTTC
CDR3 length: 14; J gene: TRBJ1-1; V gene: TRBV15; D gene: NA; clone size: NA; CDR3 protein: CATSRDLIVPEAFF; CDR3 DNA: TGTGCCACCAGCAGAGATCTTATAGTCCCTGAAGCTTTCTTT
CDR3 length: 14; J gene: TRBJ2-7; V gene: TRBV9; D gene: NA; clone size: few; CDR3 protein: CASSVATHTYEQYF; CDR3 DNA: TGTGCCAGCAGCGTTGCGACGCACACCTACGAGCAGTACTTC
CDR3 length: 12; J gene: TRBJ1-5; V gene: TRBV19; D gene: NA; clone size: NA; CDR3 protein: CASNAGHQPQHF; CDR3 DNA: TGTGCCTCGAATGCGGGGCATCAGCCCCAGCATTTT
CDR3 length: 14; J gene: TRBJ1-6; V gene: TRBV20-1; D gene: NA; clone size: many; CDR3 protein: CSATGPFNNSPLHF; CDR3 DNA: TGCAGTGCTACGGGACCATTCAATAATTCACCCCTCCACTTT
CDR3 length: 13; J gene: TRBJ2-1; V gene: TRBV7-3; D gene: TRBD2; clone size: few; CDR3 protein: CASSQPSGDEQFF; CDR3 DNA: TGTGCCAGCAGCCAGCCTAGCGGCGATGAGCAGTTCTTC
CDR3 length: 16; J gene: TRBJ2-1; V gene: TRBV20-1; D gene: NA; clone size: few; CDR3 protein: CSARDNRLSGYNEQFF; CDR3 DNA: TGCAGTGCTAGAGATAACCGACTAAGCGGATACAATGAGCAGTTCTTC
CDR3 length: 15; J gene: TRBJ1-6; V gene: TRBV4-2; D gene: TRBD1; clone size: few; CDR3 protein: CASTNRQGLDSPLHF; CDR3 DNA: TGTGCCAGCACAAACAGACAGGGCCTCGATTCACCCCTCCACTTT
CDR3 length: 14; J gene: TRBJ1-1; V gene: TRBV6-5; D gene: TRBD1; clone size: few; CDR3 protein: CASNYRGQNTEAFF; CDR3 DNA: TGTGCCAGCAATTACAGGGGGCAGAACACTGAAGCTTTCTTT
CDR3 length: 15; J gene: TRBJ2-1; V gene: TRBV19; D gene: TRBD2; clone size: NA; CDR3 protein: CASRKSGRAYNEQFF; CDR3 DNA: TGTGCCAGTAGGAAGAGCGGGAGGGCCTACAATGAGCAGTTCTTC
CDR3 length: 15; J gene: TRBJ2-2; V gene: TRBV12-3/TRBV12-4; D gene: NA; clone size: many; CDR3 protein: CASRWQGLKAGELFF; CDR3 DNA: TGTGCCAGCAGATGGCAGGGTCTAAAGGCCGGGGAGCTGTTTTTT
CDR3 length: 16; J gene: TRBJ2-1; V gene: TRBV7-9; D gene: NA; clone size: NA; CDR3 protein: CASSLGLAASYNEQFF; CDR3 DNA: TGTGCCAGCAGCTTAGGACTGGCGGCTTCCTACAATGAGCAGTTCTTC
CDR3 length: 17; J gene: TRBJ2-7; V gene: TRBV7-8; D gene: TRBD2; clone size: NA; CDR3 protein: CASSRTTSGRGNYEQYF; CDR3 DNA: TGTGCCAGCAGCCGAACTACTAGCGGGAGGGGAAACTACGAGCAGTACTTC
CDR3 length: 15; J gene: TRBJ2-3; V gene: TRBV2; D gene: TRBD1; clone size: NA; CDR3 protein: CASREDRGPPDTQYF; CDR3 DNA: TGTGCCAGCAGGGAGGACAGGGGACCGCCAGATACGCAGTATTTT
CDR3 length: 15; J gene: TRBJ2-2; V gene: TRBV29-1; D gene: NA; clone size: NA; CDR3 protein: CSVSQGGTGTGELFF; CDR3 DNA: TGCAGCGTATCCCAGGGAGGCACGGGGACCGGGGAGCTGTTTTTT
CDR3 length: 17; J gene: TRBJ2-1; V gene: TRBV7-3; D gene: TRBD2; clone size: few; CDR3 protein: CASSLLSTSGRVNEQFF; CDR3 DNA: TGTGCCAGCAGCTTACTTTCGACTAGCGGGAGGGTAAATGAGCAGTTCTTC
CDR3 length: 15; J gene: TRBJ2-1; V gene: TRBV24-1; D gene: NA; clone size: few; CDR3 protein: CATSDHRSSYNEQFF; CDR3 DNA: TGTGCCACCAGTGATCACAGGAGCTCCTACAATGAGCAGTTCTTC
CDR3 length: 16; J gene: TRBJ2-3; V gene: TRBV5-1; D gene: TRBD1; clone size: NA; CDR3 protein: CASSFKPGGGTDTQYF; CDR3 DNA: TGCGCCAGCAGCTTTAAACCAGGGGGCGGGACAGATACGCAGTATTTT
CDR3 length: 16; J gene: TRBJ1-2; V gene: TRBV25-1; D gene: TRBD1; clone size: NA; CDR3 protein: CASSEQETGGVYGYTF; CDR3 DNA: TGTGCCAGCAGTGAACAGGAGACAGGGGGAGTCTATGGCTACACCTTC
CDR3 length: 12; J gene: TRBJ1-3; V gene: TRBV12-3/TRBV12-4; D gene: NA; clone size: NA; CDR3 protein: CASSSNPSAIYF; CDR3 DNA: TGTGCCAGCAGTTCCAACCCGTCGGCCATATATTTT
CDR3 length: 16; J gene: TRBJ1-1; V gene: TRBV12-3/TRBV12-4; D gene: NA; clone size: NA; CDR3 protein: CASIERTGSGDTEAFF; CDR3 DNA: TGTGCCAGCATCGAGAGAACAGGGTCGGGGGACACTGAAGCTTTCTTT
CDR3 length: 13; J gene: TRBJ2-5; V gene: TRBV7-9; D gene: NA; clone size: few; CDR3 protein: CVSRSYSQETQYF; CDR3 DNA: TGTGTAAGCAGATCCTACTCTCAAGAGACCCAGTACTTC
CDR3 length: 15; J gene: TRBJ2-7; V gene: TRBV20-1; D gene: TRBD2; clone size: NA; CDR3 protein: CCARDSGLGAYEQYF; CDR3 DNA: TGCTGTGCTAGAGATTCCGGACTAGGGGCTTATGAGCAGTACTTC
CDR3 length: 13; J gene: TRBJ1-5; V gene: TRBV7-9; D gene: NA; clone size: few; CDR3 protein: CASSFVNNQPQHF; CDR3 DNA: TGTGCCAGCAGCTTCGTCAACAATCAGCCCCAGCATTTT
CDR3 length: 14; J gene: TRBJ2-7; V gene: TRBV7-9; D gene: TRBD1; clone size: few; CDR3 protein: CASSSRTGAYEQYF; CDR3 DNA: TGTGCCAGCAGCTCCCGGACAGGCGCCTACGAGCAGTACTTC
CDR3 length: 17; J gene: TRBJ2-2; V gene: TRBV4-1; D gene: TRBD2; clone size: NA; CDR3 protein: CASSQGMRERRTGELFF; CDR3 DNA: TGCGCCAGCAGCCAGGGTATGCGGGAGAGGAGGACCGGGGAGCTGTTTTTT
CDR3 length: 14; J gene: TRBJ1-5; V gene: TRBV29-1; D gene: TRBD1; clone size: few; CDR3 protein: CSVTGQGFNQPQHF; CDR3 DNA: TGCAGCGTTACGGGACAGGGGTTCAATCAGCCCCAGCATTTT